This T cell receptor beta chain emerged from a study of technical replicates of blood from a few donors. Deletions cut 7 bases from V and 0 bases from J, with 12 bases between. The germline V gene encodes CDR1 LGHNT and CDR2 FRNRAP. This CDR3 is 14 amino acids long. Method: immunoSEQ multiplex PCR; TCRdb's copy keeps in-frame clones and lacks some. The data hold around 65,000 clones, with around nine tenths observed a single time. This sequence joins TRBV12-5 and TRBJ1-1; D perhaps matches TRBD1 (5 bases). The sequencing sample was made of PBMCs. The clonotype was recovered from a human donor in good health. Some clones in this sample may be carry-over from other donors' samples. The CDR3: CASDFGQVNTEAFF. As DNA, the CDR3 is TGTGCTAGTGATTTTGGACAAGTGAACACTGAAGCTTTCTTT.